What follows is one T cell receptor (beta chain) and its context. Germline CDR1 and CDR2: LGHDT and YNNKEL (reference sequence). The CDR3 extends over 14 amino acids. Trimming took off 4 bases at V and 4 bases at J, with 14 bases between the two ends. This sample is part of a study of blood T cell repertoires in COVID-19. The overall study: Samples came from the United States, Italy and Spain, spanning acute and convalescent COVID-19. The cDNA or gDNA used as material had been derived from T cells, B-cell-depleted T cells, or PBMCs.

Source study methods: Amplification from reference gene primers served as the basis for estimated nucleated cell counts. Generated by immunoSEQ multiplex PCR, the TCRdb table keeps only in-frame clones and is missing some. V and J calls and clone size are given by that table; D and trimming were obtained from the DNA. The profile shows around 100,000 clones, about 85% of them singletons. This TCR came from a man aged 40-49 years with acute or convalescent COVID-19. The gene calls are TRBV3-1 (or the pseudogene TRBV3-2) and TRBJ2-7, with D maybe TRBD2 (7 bases). Sequencing was carried out using peripheral blood. In DNA, the CDR3 is TGTGCCAGCAGCCCGGGGGGCGCCATATACGAGCAGTACTTC. As protein: CASSPGGAIYEQYF.